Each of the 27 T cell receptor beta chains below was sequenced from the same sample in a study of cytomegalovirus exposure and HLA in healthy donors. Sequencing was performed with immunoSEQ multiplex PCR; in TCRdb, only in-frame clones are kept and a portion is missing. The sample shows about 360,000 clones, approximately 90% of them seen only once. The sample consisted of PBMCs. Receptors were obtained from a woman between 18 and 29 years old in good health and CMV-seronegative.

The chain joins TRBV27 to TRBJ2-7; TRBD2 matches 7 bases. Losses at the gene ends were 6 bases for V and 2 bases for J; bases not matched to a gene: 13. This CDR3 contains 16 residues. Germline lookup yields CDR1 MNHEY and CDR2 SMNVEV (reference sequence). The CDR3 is CASSGVWREIPYEQYF. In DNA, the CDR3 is TGTGCCAGCAGCGGAGTGTGGCGGGAGATTCCCTACGAGCAGTACTTC.

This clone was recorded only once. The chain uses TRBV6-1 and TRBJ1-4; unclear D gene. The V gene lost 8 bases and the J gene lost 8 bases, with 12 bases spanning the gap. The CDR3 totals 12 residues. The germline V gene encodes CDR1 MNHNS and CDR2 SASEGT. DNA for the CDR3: TGTGCCAGCCTAAGGAGGCCGGAAAAACTGTTTTTT. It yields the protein CASLRRPEKLFF.

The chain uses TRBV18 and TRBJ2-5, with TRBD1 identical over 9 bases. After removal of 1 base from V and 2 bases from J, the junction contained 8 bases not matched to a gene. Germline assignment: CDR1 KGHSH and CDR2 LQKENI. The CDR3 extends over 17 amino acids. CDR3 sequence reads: CASSPLMDRGMQETQYF. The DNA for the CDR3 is TGTGCCAGCTCACCACTAATGGACAGGGGTATGCAAGAGACCCAGTACTTC.

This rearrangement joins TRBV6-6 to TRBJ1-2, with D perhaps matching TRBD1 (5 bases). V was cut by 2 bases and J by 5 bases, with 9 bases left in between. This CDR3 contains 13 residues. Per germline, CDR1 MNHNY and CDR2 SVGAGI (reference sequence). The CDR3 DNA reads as TGTGCCAGCAGTTACCAGGGTCTATATGGCTACACCTTC. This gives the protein CASSYQGLYGYTF.

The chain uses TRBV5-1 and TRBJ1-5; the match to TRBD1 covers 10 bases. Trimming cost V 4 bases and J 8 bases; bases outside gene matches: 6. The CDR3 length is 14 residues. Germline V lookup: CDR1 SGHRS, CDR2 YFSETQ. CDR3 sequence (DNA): TGCGCCAGCAGCGTGACAGGGGGCACGGAGCCCCAGCATTTT. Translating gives CASSVTGGTEPQHF.

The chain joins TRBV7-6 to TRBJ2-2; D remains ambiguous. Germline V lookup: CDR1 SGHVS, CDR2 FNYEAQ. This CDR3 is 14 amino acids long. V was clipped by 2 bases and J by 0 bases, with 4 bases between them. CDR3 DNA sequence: TGTGCCAGCAGCTTACTAGCGAACACCGGGGAGCTGTTTTTT. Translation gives CASSLLANTGELFF.

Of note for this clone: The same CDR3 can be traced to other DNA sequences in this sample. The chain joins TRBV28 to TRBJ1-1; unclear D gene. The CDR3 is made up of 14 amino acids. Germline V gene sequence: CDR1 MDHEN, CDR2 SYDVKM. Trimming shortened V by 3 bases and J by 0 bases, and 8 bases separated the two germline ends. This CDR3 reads CASSLGRMNTEAFF. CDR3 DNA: TGTGCCAGCAGTTTGGGCCGGATGAACACTGAAGCTTTCTTT.

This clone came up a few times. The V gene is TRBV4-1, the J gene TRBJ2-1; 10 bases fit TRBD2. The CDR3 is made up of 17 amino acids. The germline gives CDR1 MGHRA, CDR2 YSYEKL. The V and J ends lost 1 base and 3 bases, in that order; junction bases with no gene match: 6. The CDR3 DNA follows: TGCGCCAGCAGCCAAGCGCGGACTAGCGGATACTACAATGAGCAGTTCTTC. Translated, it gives CASSQARTSGYYNEQFF.

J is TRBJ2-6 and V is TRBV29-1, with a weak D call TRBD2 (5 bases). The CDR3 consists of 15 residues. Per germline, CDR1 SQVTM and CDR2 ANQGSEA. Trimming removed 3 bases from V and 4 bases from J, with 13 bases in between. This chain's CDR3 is CSVEGSSGGANVLTF. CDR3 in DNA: TGCAGCGTTGAGGGGTCCTCGGGAGGGGCCAACGTCCTGACTTTC.

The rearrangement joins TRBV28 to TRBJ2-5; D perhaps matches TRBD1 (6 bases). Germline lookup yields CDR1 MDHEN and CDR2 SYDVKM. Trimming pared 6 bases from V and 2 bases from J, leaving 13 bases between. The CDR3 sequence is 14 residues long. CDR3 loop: CASSQLDRQETQYF. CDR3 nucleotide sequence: TGTGCCAGCAGCCAGCTTGACAGGCAAGAGACCCAGTACTTC.

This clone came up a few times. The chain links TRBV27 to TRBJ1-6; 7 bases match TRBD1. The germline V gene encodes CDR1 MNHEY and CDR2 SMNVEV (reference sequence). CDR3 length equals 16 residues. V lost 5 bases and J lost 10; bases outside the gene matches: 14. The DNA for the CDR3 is TGTGCCAGCAGTACTCCCCTTACAGGGGTGAGGTCACCCCTCCACTTT. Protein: CASSTPLTGVRSPLHF.

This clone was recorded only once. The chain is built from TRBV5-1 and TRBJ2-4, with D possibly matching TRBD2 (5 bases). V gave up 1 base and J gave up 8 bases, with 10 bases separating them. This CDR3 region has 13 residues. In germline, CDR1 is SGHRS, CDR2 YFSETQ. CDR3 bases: TGCGCCAGCAGCTTGTATATCGGGGACATTCAGTACTTC. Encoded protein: CASSLYIGDIQYF.

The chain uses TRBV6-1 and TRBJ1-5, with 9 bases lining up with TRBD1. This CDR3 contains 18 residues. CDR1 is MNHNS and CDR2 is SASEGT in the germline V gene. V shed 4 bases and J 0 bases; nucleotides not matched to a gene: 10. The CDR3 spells CASSGGQGNTLSNQPQHF. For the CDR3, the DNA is TGTGCCAGCAGTGGGGGACAGGGAAATACCCTTAGCAATCAGCCCCAGCATTTT.

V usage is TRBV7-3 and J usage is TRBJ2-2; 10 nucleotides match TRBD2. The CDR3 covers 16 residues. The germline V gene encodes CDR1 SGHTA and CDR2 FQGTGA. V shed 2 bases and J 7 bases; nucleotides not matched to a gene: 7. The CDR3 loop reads CASSLGSGRIGGELFF. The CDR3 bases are TGTGCCAGCAGCTTAGGTAGCGGGAGGATTGGCGGGGAGCTGTTTTTT.

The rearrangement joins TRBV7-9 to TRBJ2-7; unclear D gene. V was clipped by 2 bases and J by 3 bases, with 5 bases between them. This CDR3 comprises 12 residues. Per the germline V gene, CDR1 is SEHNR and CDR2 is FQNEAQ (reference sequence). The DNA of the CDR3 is TGTGCCAGCAGCTTAACAGACTACGAGCAGTACTTC. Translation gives CASSLTDYEQYF.

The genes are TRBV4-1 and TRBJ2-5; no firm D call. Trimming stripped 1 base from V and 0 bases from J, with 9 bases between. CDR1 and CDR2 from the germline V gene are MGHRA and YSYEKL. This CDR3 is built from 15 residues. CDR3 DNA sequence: TGCGCCAGCAGCCAAGCGAACAGAGACCAAGAGACCCAGTACTTC. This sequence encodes CASSQANRDQETQYF.

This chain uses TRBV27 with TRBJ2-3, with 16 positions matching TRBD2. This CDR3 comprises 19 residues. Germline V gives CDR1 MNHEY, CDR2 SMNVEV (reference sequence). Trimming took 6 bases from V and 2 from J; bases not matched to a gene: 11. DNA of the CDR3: TGTGCCAGCAGAGGAGGGACTAGCGGGAGGGGAAGGACCACAGATACGCAGTATTTT. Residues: CASRGGTSGRGRTTDTQYF.

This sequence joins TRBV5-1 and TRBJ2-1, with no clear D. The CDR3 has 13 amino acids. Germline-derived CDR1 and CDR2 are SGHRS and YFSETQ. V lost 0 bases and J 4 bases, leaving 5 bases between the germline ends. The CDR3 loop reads CASSLDLYNEQFF. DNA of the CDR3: TGCGCCAGCAGCTTGGACTTGTACAATGAGCAGTTCTTC.

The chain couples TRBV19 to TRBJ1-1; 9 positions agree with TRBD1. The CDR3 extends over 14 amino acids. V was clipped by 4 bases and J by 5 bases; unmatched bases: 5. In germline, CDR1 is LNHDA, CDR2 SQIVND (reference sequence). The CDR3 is CASSRDRGRTEAFF. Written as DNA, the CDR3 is TGTGCCAGTAGTAGAGACAGGGGGAGAACTGAAGCTTTCTTT.

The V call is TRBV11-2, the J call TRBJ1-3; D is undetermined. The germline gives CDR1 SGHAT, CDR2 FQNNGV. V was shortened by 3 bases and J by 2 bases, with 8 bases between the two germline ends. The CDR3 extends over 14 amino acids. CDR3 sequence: CASSFSSPGNTIYF. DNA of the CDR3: TGTGCCAGCAGCTTTAGCTCGCCTGGAAACACCATATATTTT.

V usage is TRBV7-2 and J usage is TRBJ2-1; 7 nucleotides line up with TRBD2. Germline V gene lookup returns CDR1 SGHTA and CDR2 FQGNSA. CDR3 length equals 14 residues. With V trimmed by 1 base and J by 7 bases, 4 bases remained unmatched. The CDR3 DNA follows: TGTGCCAGCAGCTTAGGAATAGCGGGTAATGAGCAGTTCTTC. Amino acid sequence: CASSLGIAGNEQFF.

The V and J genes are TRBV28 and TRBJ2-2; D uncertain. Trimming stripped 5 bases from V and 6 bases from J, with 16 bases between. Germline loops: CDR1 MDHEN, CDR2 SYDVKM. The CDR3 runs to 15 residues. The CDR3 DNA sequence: TGTGCCAGCAGTCTTTTCGACCCGACTCCCGGGGAGCTGTTTTTT. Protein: CASSLFDPTPGELFF.

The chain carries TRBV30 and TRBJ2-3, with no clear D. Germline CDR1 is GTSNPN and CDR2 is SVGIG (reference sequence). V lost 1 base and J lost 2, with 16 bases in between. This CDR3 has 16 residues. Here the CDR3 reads CAWSASTVSSTDTQYF. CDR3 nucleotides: TGTGCCTGGAGTGCCTCCACAGTTTCTTCCACAGATACGCAGTATTTT.

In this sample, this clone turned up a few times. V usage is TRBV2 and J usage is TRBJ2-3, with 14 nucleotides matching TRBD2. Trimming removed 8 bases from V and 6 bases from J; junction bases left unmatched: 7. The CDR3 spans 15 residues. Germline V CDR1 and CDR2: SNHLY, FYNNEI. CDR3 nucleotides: TGTGCCAGCCCGGGACTAGCGGGGGCCTCGGATACGCAGTATTTT. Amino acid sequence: CASPGLAGASDTQYF.

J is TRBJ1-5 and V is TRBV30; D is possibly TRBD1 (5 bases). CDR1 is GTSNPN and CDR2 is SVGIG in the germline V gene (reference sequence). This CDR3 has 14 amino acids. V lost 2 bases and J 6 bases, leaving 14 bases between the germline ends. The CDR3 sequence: CAWSTGQGGQPQHF. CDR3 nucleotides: TGTGCCTGGAGTACTGGTCAGGGCGGTCAGCCCCAGCATTTT.

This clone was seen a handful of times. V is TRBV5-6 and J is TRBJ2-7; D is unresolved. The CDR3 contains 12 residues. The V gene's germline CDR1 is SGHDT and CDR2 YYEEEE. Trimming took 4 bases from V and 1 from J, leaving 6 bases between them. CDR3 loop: CASSPGSYEQYF. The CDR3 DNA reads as TGTGCCAGCAGCCCCGGGTCCTACGAGCAGTACTTC.

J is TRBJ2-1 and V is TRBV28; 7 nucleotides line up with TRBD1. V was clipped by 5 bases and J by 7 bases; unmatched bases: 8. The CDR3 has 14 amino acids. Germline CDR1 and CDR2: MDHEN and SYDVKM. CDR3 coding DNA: TGTGCCAGCAGTCCTGGACAGGCTTGGAATGAGCAGTTCTTC. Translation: CASSPGQAWNEQFF. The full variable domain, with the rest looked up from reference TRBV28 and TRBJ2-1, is DVKVTQSSRYLVKRTGEKVFLECVQDMDHENMFWYRQDPGLGLRLIYFSYDVKMKEKGDIPEGYSVSREKKERFSLILESASTNQTSMYLCASSPGQAWNEQFFGPGTRLTVL.